Listed here are 6 T cell receptor beta chains from one sample, sequenced in a study of T cells after yellow fever vaccination. TCRdb reanalysed the 5' RACE reads using MiXCR and keeps one entry per CDR3 protein. This table holds nearly 550,000 distinct CDR3 sequences, under 25% found once. This material consisted of PBMCs, taken 15 days after the yellow fever booster vaccination. These receptors were obtained from a man aged 25-45 years who received the YFV17D yellow fever vaccine.

The gene calls are TRBV12-3 or TRBV12-4 and TRBJ2-6, with D tentatively TRBD2 (5 bases). Deletions cut 5 bases from V and 2 bases from J, with 19 bases between. The CDR3 totals 18 residues. The CDR3 bases are TGTGCCAGCAGTCCGGGATCTTTTCTATATACTGGGGCCAACGTCCTGACTTTC. Residues: CASSPGSFLYTGANVLTF.

The chain has TRBV4-3 and TRBJ2-6, with D hard to call. Germline CDR1 LGHNA, CDR2 YSLEER. The CDR3 runs 15 residues. The ends were cut back, 6 bases at V and 0 bases at J, with 9 bases in the middle. CDR3: CASSRQSSGANVLTF. The CDR3 coding sequence is TGCGCCAGCAGTAGGCAGAGCTCTGGGGCCAACGTCCTGACTTTC.

The chain combines TRBV12-3 or TRBV12-4 with TRBJ2-3; D remains ambiguous. The CDR3 is 12 amino acids. V lost 4 bases and J lost 4, with 6 bases in between. DNA of the CDR3: TGTGCCAGCAGTTCGTGGGCAGATACGCAGTATTTT. It codes for CASSSWADTQYF.

This clonotype showed up just a few times. This rearrangement joins TRBV6-1 to TRBJ2-7; D possibly corresponds to TRBD2 (7 bases). Germline assignment: CDR1 MNHNS and CDR2 SASEGT. V was shortened by 7 bases and J by 2 bases, with 18 bases between the two germline ends. This CDR3 is 15 amino acids long. Here the CDR3 DNA reads TGTGCCAGCACCACGGGGGGCGGTTCGACCTACGAGCAGTACTTC. As protein: CASTTGGGSTYEQYF.

The genes are TRBV20-1 and TRBJ2-5, with 11 bases fitting TRBD2. The germline V gene has CDR1 DFQATT and CDR2 SNEGSKA (reference sequence). CDR3 size: 15 residues. With 3 bases clipped from V and 1 base from J, the junction kept 4 bases outside the gene matches. The CDR3 nucleotides read TGCAGTGCTAGGAATAGCGGGAGGGCCCAAGAGACCCAGTACTTC. It translates to CSARNSGRAQETQYF.

The chain uses TRBV4-1 and TRBJ2-1, with a weak D call TRBD1 (6 bases). This CDR3 spans 16 amino acids. The V gene lost 0 bases and the J gene lost 10 bases, with 19 bases spanning the gap. The germline V gene encodes CDR1 MGHRA and CDR2 YSYEKL. The DNA for the CDR3 is TGCGCCAGCAGCCAAGATCTAGGACAGAGGAACCTCGAGCAGTTCTTC. Its translation: CASSQDLGQRNLEQFF.